These 31 T cell receptor beta chains came from one sample sequenced in a study of Graves' ophthalmopathy and Graves' hyperthyroidism. Transcripts of RNA were the source for amplifying TCR beta CDR3 regions. First-round RT-PCR employed HTBI primers, with a second-round multiplex PCR after it. One entry per CDR3 protein, called by TCRdb with MiXCR from the multiplex PCR reads. The sample has around 170,000 distinct CDR3 sequences; approximately 38% are singletons. The sequenced material came from peripheral blood. The receptors come from a woman aged 40 to 50 with Graves' ophthalmopathy.

There are many counts of this clonotype. This chain links TRBV6-5 with TRBJ1-3, with 11 bases fitting TRBD1. The CDR3 is made up of 14 amino acids. Trimming removed 5 bases from V and 8 bases from J; junction bases left unmatched: 5. From germline, CDR1 is MNHEY and CDR2 SVGAGI. The CDR3 region has the DNA TGTGCCAGCAGTCGGGACAGGGGGACGGACACCATATATTTT. This codes for CASSRDRGTDTIYF.

Ten or more counts support this clonotype. The chain combines TRBV19 with TRBJ1-1; 8 bases fit TRBD1. The CDR3 length is 16 residues. Germline-derived CDR1 and CDR2 are LNHDA and SQIVND (reference sequence). The ends lost 6 bases at V and 1 base at J; junction bases unmatched: 10. The CDR3 sequence is CASRVPGTGGNTEAFF. The CDR3 DNA reads TGTGCCAGTAGGGTCCCCGGGACAGGCGGGAACACTGAAGCTTTCTTT.

This clonotype appeared many times. The chain combines TRBV6-5 with TRBJ1-1; TRBD1 matches 7 bases. The junction had 10 bases not matched to a gene; V was cut back by 10 bases and J by 5 bases. CDR1 and CDR2 (germline): MNHEY, SVGAGI. The CDR3 totals 13 residues. This CDR3 is CATKQGWRTEAFF. As DNA, the CDR3 is TGTGCCACCAAACAGGGGTGGAGGACTGAAGCTTTCTTT.

V usage is TRBV12-3 or TRBV12-4 and J usage is TRBJ2-2; D not resolved. This CDR3 contains 12 residues. V was clipped by 1 base and J by 8 bases, with 5 bases between them. The CDR3 bases are TGTGCCAGCAGTTTAGGGGAAGGGGAGCTGTTTTTT. This sequence encodes CASSLGEGELFF.

The chain employs TRBV5-1 and TRBJ2-7, with D maybe TRBD1 (5 bases). The CDR3 sequence is 14 residues long. The V gene's germline CDR1 is SGHRS and CDR2 YFSETQ. The V gene lost 6 bases and the J gene lost 1 base, with 14 bases spanning the gap. The CDR3 reads CASTNPAGSYEQYF. CDR3 in DNA: TGCGCCAGCACCAATCCTGCAGGGTCCTACGAGCAGTACTTC.

This clonotype came up many times. The V and J genes are TRBV18 and TRBJ1-1, with unresolved D. The CDR3 contains 16 residues. V was trimmed by 3 bases and J by 1 base, leaving 15 bases between them. Germline values: CDR1 KGHSH, CDR2 LQKENI. In DNA, the CDR3 is TGTGCCAGCTCACCCCAGGACCTGGGATCGAACACTGAAGCTTTCTTT. As protein: CASSPQDLGSNTEAFF.

There are many counts of this clonotype. The chain links TRBV12-3 or TRBV12-4 to TRBJ2-7; 7 positions match TRBD1. The CDR3 covers 14 residues. J gave up 4 bases and V 5 bases, and 8 bases lay outside the gene matches. The CDR3 spells CASSPTGVPYEQYF. In DNA form, the CDR3 reads TGTGCCAGCAGTCCCACAGGGGTTCCTTACGAGCAGTACTTC.

The rearrangement links TRBV15 to TRBJ2-5; D remains ambiguous. The ends were cut back, 0 bases at V and 5 bases at J, with 7 bases in the middle. Germline CDR1 is LNHNV and CDR2 is YYDKDF (reference sequence). The CDR3 consists of 13 residues. CDR3 bases: TGTGCCACCAGCAGAGATGGGAAGGAGACCCAGTACTTC. Residues: CATSRDGKETQYF.

The V gene is TRBV7-9, the J gene TRBJ2-5; D remains ambiguous. Germline lookup yields CDR1 SEHNR and CDR2 FQNEAQ (reference sequence). The CDR3 is made up of 15 amino acids. The V end was cut by 7 bases, the J end by 1 base, with 16 bases between. CDR3 protein: CASTTVGGPQETQYF. Written as DNA, the CDR3 is TGTGCCAGCACCACAGTAGGTGGGCCCCAAGAGACCCAGTACTTC.

This clonotype was observed many times. This chain uses TRBV7-8 with TRBJ2-5; 10 bases match TRBD2. The CDR3 loop spans 17 amino acids. Germline CDR1 SGHVS, CDR2 FQNEAQ. The trim removed 2 bases at V and 2 bases at J, leaving 8 bases unmatched. CDR3 protein: CASSLIPSGGGQETQYF. The CDR3 region has the DNA TGTGCCAGCAGCTTAATCCCGAGCGGGGGGGGGCAAGAGACCCAGTACTTC. Complete variable domain (other parts from reference TRBV7-8 and TRBJ2-5): GAGVSQSPRYKVAKRGQDVALRCDPISGHVSLFWYQQALGQGPEFLTYFQNEAQLDKSGLPSDRFFAERPEGSVSTLKIQRTQQEDSAVYLCASSLIPSGGGQETQYFGPGTRLLVL.

This chain joins TRBV7-2 and TRBJ2-7; D could derive from TRBD1 or TRBD2 (6 bases each). V was trimmed by 6 bases and J by 2 bases, leaving 14 bases between them. The CDR3 totals 14 residues. The germline CDR1 and CDR2 sequences are SGHTA and FQGNSA. DNA for the CDR3: TGTGCCAGCAGGTCCGGGGGCGGCACCTACGAGCAGTACTTC. Encoded protein: CASRSGGGTYEQYF.

This clonotype was recorded many times. V usage is TRBV2 and J usage is TRBJ1-5, with D uncertain. Trimming pared 6 bases from V and 6 bases from J, leaving 9 bases between. The germline V gene encodes CDR1 SNHLY and CDR2 FYNNEI. The CDR3 is 12 amino acids. CDR3 coding DNA: TGTGCCAGCAGGGACCCTGGTCAGCCCCAGCATTTT. Translation gives CASRDPGQPQHF.

In its sample, this clonotype was seen many times. The chain couples TRBV27 to TRBJ1-5, with 10 bases aligning to TRBD1. The CDR3 has 16 residues. J gave up 5 bases and V 2 bases, and 6 bases lay outside the gene matches. Germline V lookup: CDR1 MNHEY, CDR2 SMNVEV (reference sequence). CDR3 bases: TGTGCCAGCAGTTTAGCCCTAGGGACAGGGGATCAGCCCCAGCATTTT. This gives the protein CASSLALGTGDQPQHF.

Ten or more counts support this clonotype. The chain is built from TRBV5-6 and TRBJ1-2; D remains unclear. CDR1 and CDR2 (germline): SGHDT, YYEEEE. The CDR3 contains 14 residues. V dropped 2 bases and J dropped 4 bases, with 12 bases sitting between them. The CDR3 DNA reads TGTGCCAGCAGCTTTAGCCAGGTTCTCTATGGCTACACCTTC. It translates to CASSFSQVLYGYTF.

This clonotype was seen many times. This chain uses TRBV2 with TRBJ1-5; TRBD1 aligns across 8 bases. This CDR3 contains 14 residues. Germline CDR1 is SNHLY and CDR2 is FYNNEI. The V segment lost 6 bases and the J segment 3 bases; nucleotides outside the gene matches: 4. Here the CDR3 DNA reads TGTGCCAGCAGCGGACAGGGCTTCAATCAGCCCCAGCATTTT. Protein: CASSGQGFNQPQHF.

This clonotype was recorded at least ten times. The chain employs TRBV11-2 and TRBJ2-1; TRBD2 is a possible D gene (6 bases). V was clipped by 1 base and J by 6 bases, with 10 bases between them. This CDR3 has 14 amino acids. Germline values: CDR1 SGHAT, CDR2 FQNNGV. The CDR3 nucleotides are TGTGCCAGCAGCTTAGGCGGGAATCGCAATGAGCAGTTCTTC. Protein sequence: CASSLGGNRNEQFF.

This clonotype was detected ten times or more. The chain joins TRBV28 to TRBJ2-5, with 10 bases lining up with TRBD1. This CDR3 comprises 16 residues. J lost 4 bases, V lost 5 bases, and 10 bases had no gene match. Looked up from germline, CDR1 is MDHEN and CDR2 is SYDVKM. The CDR3 DNA reads TGTGCCAGCAGTGCGACAGGGGGCATTGGAAGAGAGACCCAGTACTTC. Encoded protein: CASSATGGIGRETQYF.

V gene TRBV25-1 combines with J gene TRBJ2-2, with D maybe TRBD2 (6 bases). CDR3 length equals 15 residues. Trimming took 2 bases from V and 3 from J, leaving 10 bases between them. CDR1 is MGHDK, CDR2 SYGVNS, per germline. The CDR3, as DNA: TGTGCCAGCAGTGAACGGGAGAGGGACACCGGGGAGCTGTTTTTT. It yields the protein CASSERERDTGELFF.

The CDR3 bases are TGTGCCAGCAGACAACAGGGCTTTCAAGAGACCCAGTACTTC. Encoded protein: CASRQQGFQETQYF. The J gene is TRBJ2-5, the V gene TRBV3-1, with D perhaps matching TRBD1 (6 bases). Between the trimmed V and J ends, which lost 6 bases and 2 bases, there was a span of 13 bases. This CDR3 has 14 residues. The germline V gene encodes CDR1 LGHDT and CDR2 YNNKEL (reference sequence).

In its sample, this clonotype was seen many times. The chain joins TRBV12-3 or TRBV12-4 to TRBJ2-7; D is possibly TRBD1 (5 bases). The V and J ends lost 0 bases and 2 bases respectively, with 8 bases between them. This CDR3 contains 14 residues. The CDR3 region is CASSLAQGTYEQYF. CDR3 DNA: TGTGCCAGCAGTTTAGCGCAGGGCACCTACGAGCAGTACTTC.

The genes are TRBV20-1 and TRBJ2-7; no firm D call. Trimming pared 2 bases from V and 0 bases from J, leaving 8 bases between. Germline V gene lookup returns CDR1 DFQATT and CDR2 SNEGSKA (reference sequence). CDR3 length: 13 amino acids. DNA of the CDR3: TGCAGTGCTAGACGTACCAGCTCCTACGAGCAGTACTTC. It translates to CSARRTSSYEQYF.

This clonotype was recorded at least ten times. V usage is TRBV2 and J usage is TRBJ1-5; 7 bases map to TRBD1. V lost 4 bases, J lost 0 bases, and 3 bases stayed unmatched. The CDR3 is 15 amino acids. CDR1 and CDR2 (germline): SNHLY, FYNNEI. The CDR3 reads CASSGTGDSNQPQHF. The DNA of the CDR3 is TGTGCCAGCAGTGGGACAGGTGATAGCAATCAGCCCCAGCATTTT. The full variable domain, rest sourced from reference TRBV2 and TRBJ1-5, is EPEVTQTPSHQVTQMGQEVILRCVPISNHLYFYWYRQILGQKVEFLVSFYNNEISEKSEIFDDQFSVERPDGSNFTLKIRSTKLEDSAMYFCASSGTGDSNQPQHFGDGTRLSIL.

This clonotype was detected only a few times. The junction departs from germline at one end; a sequencing error may be responsible. The chain is built from TRBV6-1 and TRBJ2-7; no definite D call. Germline assignment: CDR1 MNHNS and CDR2 SASEGT. This CDR3 has 12 residues. This chain's CDR3 is CASIEESYEQYF. In DNA form, the CDR3 reads TGTGCCAGCATTGAAGAATCCTACGAGCAGTACTTC.

The J gene is TRBJ2-2, the V gene TRBV6-2 or TRBV6-3; a possible D gene is TRBD1 (5 bases). V was cut by 11 bases and J by 0 bases, with 13 bases left in between. Germline V lookup: CDR1 MNHEY, CDR2 SVGEGT. This CDR3 is 14 amino acids long. DNA of the CDR3: TGTGCCGGTTCGACAGACCCGAACACCGGGGAGCTGTTTTTT. Its translation: CAGSTDPNTGELFF.

This clonotype was seen ten or more times. The rearrangement links TRBV30 to TRBJ1-1; D unresolved. CDR1 and CDR2 from the germline V gene are GTSNPN and SVGIG (reference sequence). This CDR3 comprises 12 residues. V lost 2 bases, J lost 5 bases, and 9 bases lay in between. CDR3 sequence: CAWSFSETEAFF. CDR3 nucleotides: TGTGCCTGGAGTTTCTCAGAGACTGAAGCTTTCTTT.

This clonotype has at least ten counts. The chain combines TRBV6-5 with TRBJ1-3, with TRBD1 as a possible D gene (5 bases). The CDR3 has 16 residues. Germline CDR1 and CDR2: MNHEY and SVGAGI. The V end was cut by 0 bases, the J end by 0 bases, with 9 bases between. The CDR3, as DNA: TGTGCCAGCAGTTACTCCGACAGTCCCTCTGGAAACACCATATATTTT. It yields the protein CASSYSDSPSGNTIYF.

This clonotype was seen at least ten times. This chain links TRBV4-3 with TRBJ2-7, with 7 nucleotides matching TRBD1. Germline V CDR1 and CDR2: LGHNA, YSLEER. The CDR3 loop spans 16 amino acids. V shed 0 bases, J shed 2 bases, and the junction held 7 bases outside the gene matches. The CDR3 sequence is CASSQDTGTATYEQYF. In DNA form, the CDR3 reads TGCGCCAGCAGCCAAGATACAGGGACAGCCACCTACGAGCAGTACTTC.

This clonotype has a single count. J is TRBJ2-2 and V is TRBV27; 7 bases agree with TRBD2. CDR1 and CDR2 (germline): MNHEY, SMNVEV (reference sequence). CDR3 length: 15 amino acids. The V and J ends lost 5 bases and 2 bases, in that order; junction bases with no gene match: 5. As DNA, the CDR3 is TGTGCCAGCAGTATCTCGGGACTAAACACCGGGGAGCTGTTTTTT. This sequence encodes CASSISGLNTGELFF.

This clonotype was counted ten times or more. This rearrangement joins TRBV27 to TRBJ2-5, with D hard to call. Per the germline V gene, CDR1 is MNHEY and CDR2 is SMNVEV (reference sequence). V lost 3 bases and J 5 bases, leaving 10 bases between the germline ends. The CDR3 length is 13 residues. CDR3: CASSFFGQETQYF. The DNA for the CDR3 is TGTGCCAGCAGTTTTTTCGGTCAGGAGACCCAGTACTTC.

This clonotype was observed many times. The chain employs TRBV4-1 and TRBJ2-6; 8 bases fit TRBD2. V lost 1 base and J lost 1; bases outside the gene matches: 9. This CDR3 is 19 amino acids long. Germline V lookup: CDR1 MGHRA, CDR2 YSYEKL. The CDR3 reads CASSQVFSGSRSGANVLTF. Here the CDR3 DNA reads TGCGCCAGCAGCCAAGTGTTCAGCGGGAGTCGGTCTGGGGCCAACGTCCTGACTTTC.

This clonotype was detected ten times or more. The chain carries TRBV7-8 and TRBJ1-2; D is perhaps TRBD1 (5 bases). Germline V gives CDR1 SGHVS, CDR2 FQNEAQ. Trimming removed 4 bases from V and 4 bases from J, with 16 bases in between. The CDR3 has 15 amino acids. Here the CDR3 reads CASSYSPGGGYGYTF. The CDR3 nucleotides read TGTGCCAGCAGCTACAGTCCCGGGGGGGGCTATGGCTACACCTTC.